These T cell receptor beta chains were read from a single sample in a study of T cells in Graves' hyperthyroidism and ophthalmopathy. TCRdb recomputed calls from the multiplex PCR reads with MiXCR, one row per CDR3 protein. Of 500,000 to 650,000 distinct CDR3 sequences in the sample, just under 20% are singletons; the top ten hold around 50%. The sequenced sample consisted of blood. The receptors were sampled from a man aged 35 to 55 with Graves' ophthalmopathy. Each CDR3 is given with its conserved first and last residue. The order of the fields is V gene, D gene, clone size, J gene, CDR3 DNA, CDR3 protein. The D gene is left open where the match is weak. Clone size is given for some rows only: seen once, a few or many times, or a class if the clone is expanded.

TRBV6-1,-,few,TRBJ1-2,TGTGCCAGCAGTGAAGTGGGGGGGCACGGCTACACCTTC,CASSEVGGHGYTF
TRBV4-3,-,-,TRBJ1-3,TGCGCCAGCAGCCAACGGGGGGAAGGGAATACTGGAAACACCATATATTTT,CASSQRGEGNTGNTIYF
TRBV2,-,-,TRBJ1-6,TGTGCCAGCAGTGAGGCCAGAGATTCACCCCTCCACTTT,CASSEARDSPLHF
TRBV20-1,-,-,TRBJ2-7,TGCAGTGGAGTATCAAGGACTGGCAGTTCCTACGAGCAGTACTTC,CSGVSRTGSSYEQYF
TRBV3-1,TRBD1,-,TRBJ1-3,TGTGCCAGCAGCCAAGAGGGACAGGGCGCGATCTCTGGAAACACCATATATTTT,CASSQEGQGAISGNTIYF
TRBV7-2,-,-,TRBJ2-7,TGTGCCAGCAGCTCATACGACAAGGGGCGCTCCTACGAGCAGTACTTC,CASSSYDKGRSYEQYF
TRBV20-1,-,many,TRBJ2-7,TGCAGTGCTTTTCACACAGGGACGTACGAGCAGTACTTC,CSAFHTGTYEQYF
TRBV7-9,-,-,TRBJ2-3,TGTGCCAGCAGCTTAGGTTATCGGGCGGGACGGCAAATTCCAGATACGCAGTATTTT,CASSLGYRAGRQIPDTQYF
TRBV2,-,-,TRBJ1-4,TGTGCCAGCAGCGGAGTGAAACTGTTTTTT,CASSGVKLFF
TRBV20-1,-,many,TRBJ2-3,TGCAGTGCTAGCAGGGCCAGCTCTAGCACAGATACGCAGTATTTT,CSASRASSSTDTQYF
TRBV3-1,TRBD2,many,TRBJ2-7,TGTGCCAGCAGCCAAGGACTAGCGGGAGGTACGAGGGTCCCCGAGCAGTACTTC,CASSQGLAGGTRVPEQYF
TRBV20-1,-,-,TRBJ2-4,TGCAGTGCCTGGAGCGAGGTCAAAGCCAAAAACATTCAGTACTTC,CSAWSEVKAKNIQYF
TRBV28,-,many,TRBJ1-2,TGTGCCAGCAGACCCCCCGGGACACGTTATGGCTACACCTTC,CASRPPGTRYGYTF
TRBV11-2,-,-,TRBJ2-7,TGTGCCAGCAGCTTACATGAAGGGGTTACCTACGAGCAGTACTTC,CASSLHEGVTYEQYF
TRBV28,-,few,TRBJ2-2,TGTGCCAGCAGTTTATTGGGTGGGGTCACCGGGGAGCTGTTTTTT,CASSLLGGVTGELFF
TRBV30,-,-,TRBJ1-3,TGTGCCTGGACAGTATTAGGAAACACCATATATTTT,CAWTVLGNTIYF
TRBV14,-,few,TRBJ1-1,TGTGCCAGCAGCCTCGGTGGAAAAGGGAACACTGAAGCTTTCTTT,CASSLGGKGNTEAFF
TRBV6-1,TRBD2,many,TRBJ2-1,TGTGCCAGCAGTGAACGGGGGACTAGCGGGTTGCGTTGGAATGAGCAGTTCTTC,CASSERGTSGLRWNEQFF
TRBV20-1,TRBD1,few,TRBJ1-1,TGCAGTGCTAGTAAGAACAGGGGGCGAAGCACTGAAGCTTTCTTT,CSASKNRGRSTEAFF
TRBV5-1,TRBD2,many,TRBJ2-3,TGCGCCAGCACTCAGGCAGCGGGGAACGGAGATACGCAGTATTTT,CASTQAAGNGDTQYF
TRBV28,TRBD1,many,TRBJ2-2,TGTGCCAGCACCCCCGGGACAGGGGTCACCGGGGAGCTGTTTTTT,CASTPGTGVTGELFF
TRBV28,-,few,TRBJ2-6,TGTGCCAGCAGTCCTGGGACGACCGCTGGGGCCAACGTCCTGACTTTC,CASSPGTTAGANVLTF
TRBV7-2,-,few,TRBJ2-5,TGTGCCAGCAGCTTCTTATTGGAGACCCAGTACTTC,CASSFLLETQYF
TRBV5-1,-,many,TRBJ1-6,TGCGCCAGCAGCTTGGGCGACTTGAGGAGGACGGGCCATTCACCCCTCCACTTT,CASSLGDLRRTGHSPLHF
TRBV30,-,many,TRBJ1-2,TGTGCTGCAACCCGGGGAAGGGACTATGGCTACACCTTC,CAATRGRDYGYTF
TRBV20-1,TRBD1,-,TRBJ2-7,TGCAGTGCTACAAGGACAGGGACCAACGAGCAGTACTTC,CSATRTGTNEQYF
TRBV27,-,-,TRBJ1-2,TGTGCCAGTGGGACGGCTAACTATGGCTACACCTTC,CASGTANYGYTF
TRBV27,TRBD2,few,TRBJ2-1,TGTGCCTATAGACTAGGACTAGCAAGCTATGAGCAGTTCTTC,CAYRLGLASYEQFF
TRBV20-1,-,few,TRBJ1-5,TGCAGTGCCGGAGACAGGCAGAATCAGCCCCAGCATTTT,CSAGDRQNQPQHF
TRBV11-2,-,many,TRBJ2-3,TGTGCCAGCAGCTTAGGGGAACAAGGGGGTACGCAGTATTTT,CASSLGEQGGTQYF
TRBV7-9,-,few,TRBJ2-7,TGTGCCAGCAGCTTAGAGCCCGGCAGGGCCCCCTACGAGCAGTACTTC,CASSLEPGRAPYEQYF
TRBV9,-,many,TRBJ2-3,TGTGCCAGCAGCCCCGGGACTTACACAGATACGCAGTATTTT,CASSPGTYTDTQYF
TRBV29-1,-,-,TRBJ2-1,TGCAGCGTTGTAGACAGTTTAAATGAGCAGTTCTTC,CSVVDSLNEQFF
TRBV11-1,TRBD1,-,TRBJ2-2,TGTGCCAGCAGCACGCTGGCAGGGGGCTGGGGTCCCGGGGAGCTGTTTTTT,CASSTLAGGWGPGELFF
TRBV6-2/TRBV6-3,TRBD2,few,TRBJ2-7,TGTGCCAGCGCTGGGGGGGGACTAGCGGAATACGAGCAGTACTTC,CASAGGGLAEYEQYF
TRBV9,-,-,TRBJ2-7,TGTGCCAGCAGCGTAGGTGGGATTAGCTCCTACGAGCAGTACTTC,CASSVGGISSYEQYF
TRBV6-1,TRBD1,-,TRBJ1-2,TGTGCCAGCACCCTAAAAATAGGACAGGGGGTGAGCTACACCTTC,CASTLKIGQGVSYTF
TRBV18,-,many,TRBJ2-1,TGTGCCAGCTCACCAAATGAGGGAAGCAATGAGCAGTTCTTC,CASSPNEGSNEQFF